These 5 T cell receptor beta chains were sequenced from one sample in a study of shared clonotypes between healthy human individuals (TCRdb year 2020). Library preparation was by the immunoSEQ multiplex PCR assay. TCRdb re-hosts the immuneACCESS table, in-frame sequences only. Its copies lack some clones; in the studies checked, an unresolved V gene accounts for under half of them, and the cause for the rest is not known. This sample comprises around 1,100,000 clones, approximately 80% of them detected only once. The ten largest make up about 0.89% of the sample. Source material: memory CD4+ T cells from PBMCs. Sample cell subset or site, as interpreted from the label and publication: CD45RA-negative fraction. The receptors originated from a young man in good health. Some clones in this sample may be carry-over from other donors' samples.

This chain uses TRBV5-1 with TRBJ2-3, with TRBD2 identical over 12 bases. From germline, CDR1 is SGHRS and CDR2 YFSETQ. V was clipped by 0 bases and J by 1 base; unmatched bases: 3. The CDR3 has 17 amino acids. CDR3 sequence: CASSLGLAGAGTDTQYF. In nucleotides, the CDR3 is TGCGCCAGCAGCTTGGGACTAGCGGGAGCAGGCACAGATACGCAGTATTTT. Filled out from reference TRBV5-1 and TRBJ2-3, the complete variable domain reads KAGVTQTPRYLIKTRGQQVTLSCSPISGHRSVSWYQQTPGQGLQFLFEYFSETQRNKGNFPGRFSGRQFSNSRSEMNVSTLELGDSALYLCASSLGLAGAGTDTQYFGPGTRLTVL.

The chain recombines TRBV5-1 with TRBJ1-2; D is ambiguous. Trimming stripped 0 bases from V and 6 bases from J, with 12 bases between. Germline CDR1 reads SGHRS; CDR2 reads YFSETQ. The CDR3 runs to 14 residues. The CDR3 sequence is CASSLVTASDGYTF. The CDR3 coding sequence is TGCGCCAGCAGCTTGGTAACAGCCTCTGATGGCTACACCTTC. The full variable domain, with the rest looked up from reference TRBV5-1 and TRBJ1-2, is KAGVTQTPRYLIKTRGQQVTLSCSPISGHRSVSWYQQTPGQGLQFLFEYFSETQRNKGNFPGRFSGRQFSNSRSEMNVSTLELGDSALYLCASSLVTASDGYTFGSGTRLTVV.

This clone was seen only once. Other DNA sequences in this sample translate to the same CDR3. This rearrangement joins TRBV30 to TRBJ1-3, with D unresolved. With 3 bases removed from V and 2 bases from J, the gap between germline ends came to 8 bases. Germline CDR1 GTSNPN, CDR2 SVGIG (reference sequence). The CDR3 has 13 amino acids. In DNA, the CDR3 is TGTGCCTGGAGCGTCCTGGCTGGAAACACCATATATTTT. Residues: CAWSVLAGNTIYF.

The chain couples TRBV11-2 to TRBJ2-1; D possibly corresponds to TRBD1 (5 bases). Germline V lookup: CDR1 SGHAT, CDR2 FQNNGV. Trimming took off 6 bases at V and 10 bases at J, with 16 bases between the two ends. There are 13 residues in the CDR3. The CDR3, as DNA: TGTGCCAGCAGTTTCGTCCAGGGTGGCGAGCAGTTCTTC. Protein sequence: CASSFVQGGEQFF.

CDR3 amino acids: CASAWTSGEQFF. The DNA for the CDR3 is TGTGCCAGCGCTTGGACTAGCGGAGAGCAGTTCTTC. This chain joins TRBV27 and TRBJ2-1, with TRBD2 matching over 10 bases. V dropped 8 bases and J dropped 10; count of bases not matched to a gene: 5. The CDR3 is made up of 12 amino acids. The germline V gene encodes CDR1 MNHEY and CDR2 SMNVEV (reference sequence).